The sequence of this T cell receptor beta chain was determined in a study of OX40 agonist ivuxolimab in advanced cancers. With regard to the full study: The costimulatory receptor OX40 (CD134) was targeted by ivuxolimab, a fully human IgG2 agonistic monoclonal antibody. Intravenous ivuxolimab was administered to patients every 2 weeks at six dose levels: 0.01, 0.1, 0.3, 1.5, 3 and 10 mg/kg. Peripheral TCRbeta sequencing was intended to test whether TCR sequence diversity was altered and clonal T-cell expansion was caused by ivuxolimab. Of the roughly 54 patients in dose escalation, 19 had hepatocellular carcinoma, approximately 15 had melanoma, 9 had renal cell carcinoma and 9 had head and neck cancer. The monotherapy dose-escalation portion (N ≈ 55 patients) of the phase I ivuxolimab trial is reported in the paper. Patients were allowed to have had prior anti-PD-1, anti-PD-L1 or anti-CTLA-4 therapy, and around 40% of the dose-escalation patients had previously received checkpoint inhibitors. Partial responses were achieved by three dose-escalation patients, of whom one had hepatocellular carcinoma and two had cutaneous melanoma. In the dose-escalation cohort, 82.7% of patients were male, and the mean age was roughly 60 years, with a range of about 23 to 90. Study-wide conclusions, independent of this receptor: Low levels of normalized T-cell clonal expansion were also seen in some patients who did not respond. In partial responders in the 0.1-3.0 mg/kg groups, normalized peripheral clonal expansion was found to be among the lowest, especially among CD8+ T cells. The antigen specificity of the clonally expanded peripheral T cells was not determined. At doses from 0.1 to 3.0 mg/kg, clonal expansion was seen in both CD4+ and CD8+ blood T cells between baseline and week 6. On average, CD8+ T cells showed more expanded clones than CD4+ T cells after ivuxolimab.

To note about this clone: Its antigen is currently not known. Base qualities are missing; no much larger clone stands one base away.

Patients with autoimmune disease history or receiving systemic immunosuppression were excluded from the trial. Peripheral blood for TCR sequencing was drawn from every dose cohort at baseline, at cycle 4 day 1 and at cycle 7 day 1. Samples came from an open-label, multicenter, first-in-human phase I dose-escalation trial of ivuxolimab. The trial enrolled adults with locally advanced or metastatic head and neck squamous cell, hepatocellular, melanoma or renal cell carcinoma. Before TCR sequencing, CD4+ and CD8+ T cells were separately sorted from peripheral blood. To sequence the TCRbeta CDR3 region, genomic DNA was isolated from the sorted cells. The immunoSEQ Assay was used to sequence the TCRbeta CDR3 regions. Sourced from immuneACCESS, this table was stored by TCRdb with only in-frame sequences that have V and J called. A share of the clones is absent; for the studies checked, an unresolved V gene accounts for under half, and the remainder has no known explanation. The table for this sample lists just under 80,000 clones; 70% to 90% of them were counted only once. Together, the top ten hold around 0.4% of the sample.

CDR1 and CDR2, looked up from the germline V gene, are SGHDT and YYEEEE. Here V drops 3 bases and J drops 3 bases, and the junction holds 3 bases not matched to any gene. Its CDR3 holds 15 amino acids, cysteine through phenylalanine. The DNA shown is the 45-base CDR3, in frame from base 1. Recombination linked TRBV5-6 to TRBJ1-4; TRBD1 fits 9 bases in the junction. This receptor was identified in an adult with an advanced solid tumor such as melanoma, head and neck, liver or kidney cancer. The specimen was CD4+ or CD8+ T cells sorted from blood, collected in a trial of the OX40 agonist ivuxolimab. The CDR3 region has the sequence CASSYRGQANEKLFF. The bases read TGTGCCAGCAGCTACAGGGGGCAGGCTAATGAAAAACTGTTTTTT.